This T cell receptor beta chain was sequenced in a study of shared clonotypes between healthy human individuals. Study summary: The plates for each donor numbered three CD4 naive, three CD4 memory, two CD8 naive and one CD8 memory.

Deletions cut 5 bases from V and 1 base from J, with 15 bases between. This CDR3 has 16 residues. Germline V gene data show CDR1 as MNHEY and CDR2 as SMNVEV (reference sequence). CD45RO-negative CD8 cells positively selected for CCR7 made up the naive population, which excluded terminally differentiated effector memory CD45RA+ cells. Assay: immunoSEQ multiplex PCR; the TCRdb copy retains only in-frame clones and omits some. Of about 2 million clones in the sample, about 94% were seen once. The chain couples TRBV27 to TRBJ2-4; possible D gene TRBD1, 6 bases. The sample comprised naive CD8+ T cells sorted from blood. This TCR came from a man aged 18-30 years in good health. In DNA form, the CDR3 reads TGTGCCAGCAGTCCCTACAGGGATCGGGCCAAAAACATTCAGTACTTC. Translation: CASSPYRDRAKNIQYF.